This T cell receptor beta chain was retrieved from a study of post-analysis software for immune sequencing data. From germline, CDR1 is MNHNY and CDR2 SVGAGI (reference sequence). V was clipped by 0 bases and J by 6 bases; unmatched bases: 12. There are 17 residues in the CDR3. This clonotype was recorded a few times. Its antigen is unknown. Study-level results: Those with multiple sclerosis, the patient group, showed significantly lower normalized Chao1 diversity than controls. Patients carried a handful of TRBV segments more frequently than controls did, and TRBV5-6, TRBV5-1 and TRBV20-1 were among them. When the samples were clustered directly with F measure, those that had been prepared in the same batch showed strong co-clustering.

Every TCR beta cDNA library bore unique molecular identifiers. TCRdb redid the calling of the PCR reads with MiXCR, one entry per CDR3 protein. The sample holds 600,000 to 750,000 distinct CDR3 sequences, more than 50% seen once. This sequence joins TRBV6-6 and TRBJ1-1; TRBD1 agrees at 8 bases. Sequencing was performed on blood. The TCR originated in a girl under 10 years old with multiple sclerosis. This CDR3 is CASSYSVSGTGESEAFF. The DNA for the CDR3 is TGTGCCAGCAGTTACTCGGTCTCCGGGACAGGCGAGTCTGAAGCTTTCTTT.